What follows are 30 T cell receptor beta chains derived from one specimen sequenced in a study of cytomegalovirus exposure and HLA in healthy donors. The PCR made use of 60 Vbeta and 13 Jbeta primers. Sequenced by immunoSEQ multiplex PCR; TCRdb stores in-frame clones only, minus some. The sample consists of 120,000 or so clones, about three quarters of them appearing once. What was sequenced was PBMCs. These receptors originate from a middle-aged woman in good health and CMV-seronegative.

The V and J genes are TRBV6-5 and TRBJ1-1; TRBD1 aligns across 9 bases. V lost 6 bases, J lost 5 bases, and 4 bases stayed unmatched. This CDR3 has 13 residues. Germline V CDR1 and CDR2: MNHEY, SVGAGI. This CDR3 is CASRQGAGTEAFF. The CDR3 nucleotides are TGTGCCAGCAGACAGGGGGCCGGAACTGAAGCTTTCTTT.

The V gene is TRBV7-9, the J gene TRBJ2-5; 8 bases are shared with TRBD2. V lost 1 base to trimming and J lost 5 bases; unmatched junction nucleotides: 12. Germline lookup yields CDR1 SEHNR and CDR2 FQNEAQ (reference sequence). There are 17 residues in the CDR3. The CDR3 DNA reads TGTGCCAGCAGCTTAGGAAGCGGGAGTCCGTCGGCGGAGACCCAGTACTTC. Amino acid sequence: CASSLGSGSPSAETQYF.

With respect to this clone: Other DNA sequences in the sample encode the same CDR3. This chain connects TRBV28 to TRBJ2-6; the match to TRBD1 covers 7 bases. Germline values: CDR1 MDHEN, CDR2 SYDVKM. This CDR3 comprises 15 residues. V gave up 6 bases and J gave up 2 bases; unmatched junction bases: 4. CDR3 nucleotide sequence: TGTGCCAGCAGCCTCACAGGGGCTGGGGCCAACGTCCTGACTTTC. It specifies CASSLTGAGANVLTF.

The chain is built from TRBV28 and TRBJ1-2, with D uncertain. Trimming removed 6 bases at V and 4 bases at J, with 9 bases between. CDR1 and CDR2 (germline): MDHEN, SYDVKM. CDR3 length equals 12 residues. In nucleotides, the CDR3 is TGTGCCAGCAGAGAGGGTGGCTATGGCTACACCTTC. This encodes CASREGGYGYTF.

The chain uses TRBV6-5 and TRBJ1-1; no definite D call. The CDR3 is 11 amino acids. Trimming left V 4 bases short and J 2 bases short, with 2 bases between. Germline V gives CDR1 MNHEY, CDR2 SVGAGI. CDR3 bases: TGTGCCAGCAGTTCTAACACTGAAGCTTTCTTT. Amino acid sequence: CASSSNTEAFF.

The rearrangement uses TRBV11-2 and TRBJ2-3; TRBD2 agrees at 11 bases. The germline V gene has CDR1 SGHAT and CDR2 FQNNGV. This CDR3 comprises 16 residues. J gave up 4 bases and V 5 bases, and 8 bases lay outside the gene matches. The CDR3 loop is CASSPTLAGAADTQYF. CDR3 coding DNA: TGTGCCAGCAGCCCAACACTAGCGGGGGCCGCAGATACGCAGTATTTT.

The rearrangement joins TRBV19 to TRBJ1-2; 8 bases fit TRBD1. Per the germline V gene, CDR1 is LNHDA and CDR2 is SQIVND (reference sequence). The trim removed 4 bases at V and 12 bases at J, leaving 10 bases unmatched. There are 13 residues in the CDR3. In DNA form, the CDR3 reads TGTGCCAGTAGTACTAACGGACAGGGCACGAACACCTTC. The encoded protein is CASSTNGQGTNTF.

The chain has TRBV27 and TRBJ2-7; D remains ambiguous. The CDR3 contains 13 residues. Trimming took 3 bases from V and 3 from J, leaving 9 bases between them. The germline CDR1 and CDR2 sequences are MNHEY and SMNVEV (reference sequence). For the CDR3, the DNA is TGTGCCAGCAGTTTGGGCAGAAACTACGAGCAGTACTTC. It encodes CASSLGRNYEQYF.

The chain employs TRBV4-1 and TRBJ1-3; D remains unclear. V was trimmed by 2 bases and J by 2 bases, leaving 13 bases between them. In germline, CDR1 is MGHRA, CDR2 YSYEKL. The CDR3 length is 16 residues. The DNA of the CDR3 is TGCGCCAGCAGCCAACCCCTGCTAGGCGCTGGAAACACCATATATTTT. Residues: CASSQPLLGAGNTIYF.

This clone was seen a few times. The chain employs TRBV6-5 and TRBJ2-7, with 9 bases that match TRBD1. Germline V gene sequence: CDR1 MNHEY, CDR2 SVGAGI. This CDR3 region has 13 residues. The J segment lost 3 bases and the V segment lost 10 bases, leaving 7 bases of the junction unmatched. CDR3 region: CATTGTGLYEQYF. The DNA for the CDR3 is TGTGCCACTACCGGGACAGGGCTCTACGAGCAGTACTTC.

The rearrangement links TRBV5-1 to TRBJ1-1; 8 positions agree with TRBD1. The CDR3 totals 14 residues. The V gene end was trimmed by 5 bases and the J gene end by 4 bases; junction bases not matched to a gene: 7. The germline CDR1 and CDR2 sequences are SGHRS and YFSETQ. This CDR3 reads CASRTGEVGTEAFF. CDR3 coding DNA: TGCGCCAGCAGGACAGGGGAGGTAGGCACTGAAGCTTTCTTT. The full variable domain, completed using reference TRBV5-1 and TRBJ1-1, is KAGVTQTPRYLIKTRGQQVTLSCSPISGHRSVSWYQQTPGQGLQFLFEYFSETQRNKGNFPGRFSGRQFSNSRSEMNVSTLELGDSALYLCASRTGEVGTEAFFGQGTRLTVV.

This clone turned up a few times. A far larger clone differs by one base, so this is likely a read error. CDR3 sequence reads: CASSQDQGGWGNSQYF. CDR3 in DNA: TGTGCCAGCAGCCAAGATCAGGGCGGTTGGGGAAACAGTCAGTACTTC. The chain uses TRBV4-1 and TRBJ2-4; D perhaps matches TRBD1 (5 bases). Looked up from germline, CDR1 is MGHRA and CDR2 is YSYEKL. CDR3 length equals 16 residues.

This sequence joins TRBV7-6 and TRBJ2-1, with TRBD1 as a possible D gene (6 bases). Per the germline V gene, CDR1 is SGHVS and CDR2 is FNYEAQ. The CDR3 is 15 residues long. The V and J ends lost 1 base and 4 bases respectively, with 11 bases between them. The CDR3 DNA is TGTGCCAGCAGCTTAGACGGGACAAGATACAATGAGCAGTTCTTC. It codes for CASSLDGTRYNEQFF.

CDR3 region: CASSGKLAGGTGELFF. CDR3 nucleotide sequence: TGTGCCAGCAGCGGGAAACTAGCGGGGGGCACCGGGGAGCTGTTTTTT. The V call is TRBV5-5, the J call TRBJ2-2; 12 bases match TRBD2. Unmatched junction bases numbered 5, after V lost 4 bases and J lost 4 bases. Germline CDR1 SGHKS, CDR2 YYEKEE (reference sequence). CDR3 length: 16 amino acids.

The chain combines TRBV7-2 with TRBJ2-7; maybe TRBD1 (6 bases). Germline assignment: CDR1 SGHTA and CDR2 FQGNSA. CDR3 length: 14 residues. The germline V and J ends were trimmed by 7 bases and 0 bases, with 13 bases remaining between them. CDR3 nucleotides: TGTGCCAGCACCCTCCAGGGGAGCTCCTACGAGCAGTACTTC. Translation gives CASTLQGSSYEQYF. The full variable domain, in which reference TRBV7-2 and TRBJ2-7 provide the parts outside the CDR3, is GAGVSQSPSNKVTEKGKDVELRCDPISGHTALYWYRQSLGQGLEFLIYFQGNSAPDKSGLPSDRFSAERTGGSVSTLTIQRTQQEDSAVYLCASTLQGSSYEQYFGPGTRLTVT.

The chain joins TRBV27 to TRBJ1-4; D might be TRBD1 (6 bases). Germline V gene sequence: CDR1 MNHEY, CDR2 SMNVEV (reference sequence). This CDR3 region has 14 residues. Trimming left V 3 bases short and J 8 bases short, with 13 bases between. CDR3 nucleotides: TGTGCCAGCAGTTTCGCGGGGGCGAGCGAAAAACTGTTTTTT. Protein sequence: CASSFAGASEKLFF.

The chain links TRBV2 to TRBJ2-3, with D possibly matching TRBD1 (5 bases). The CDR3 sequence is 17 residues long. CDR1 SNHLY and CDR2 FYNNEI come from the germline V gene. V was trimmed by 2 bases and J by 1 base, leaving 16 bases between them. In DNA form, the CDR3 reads TGTGCCAGCAGTGAAAGGGGTTTCTCGCCAGGCACAGATACGCAGTATTTT. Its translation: CASSERGFSPGTDTQYF.

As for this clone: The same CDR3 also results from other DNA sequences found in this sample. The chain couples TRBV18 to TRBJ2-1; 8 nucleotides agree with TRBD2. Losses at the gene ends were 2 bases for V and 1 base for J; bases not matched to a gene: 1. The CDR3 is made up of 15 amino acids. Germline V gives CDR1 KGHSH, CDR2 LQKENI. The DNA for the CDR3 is TGTGCCAGCTCACCAATAGCGGGATCCTACAATGAGCAGTTCTTC. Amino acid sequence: CASSPIAGSYNEQFF.

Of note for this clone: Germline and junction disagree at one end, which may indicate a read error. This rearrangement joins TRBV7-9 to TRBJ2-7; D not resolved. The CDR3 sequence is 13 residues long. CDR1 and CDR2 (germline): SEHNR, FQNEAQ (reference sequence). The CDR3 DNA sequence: TGTTCCAGCAGCTTTGGAGCAGCCGAAGAGCAGTACTTC. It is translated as CSSSFGAAEEQYF.

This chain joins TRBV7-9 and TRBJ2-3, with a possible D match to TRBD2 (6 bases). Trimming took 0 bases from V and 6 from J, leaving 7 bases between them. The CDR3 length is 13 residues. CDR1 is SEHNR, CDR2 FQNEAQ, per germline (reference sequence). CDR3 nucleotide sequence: TGTGCCAGCAGCTTAGCGGGACTGGATACGCAGTATTTT. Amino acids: CASSLAGLDTQYF. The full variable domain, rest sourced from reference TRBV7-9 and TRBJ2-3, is DTGVSQNPRHKITKRGQNVTFRCDPISEHNRLYWYRQTLGQGPEFLTYFQNEAQLEKSRLLSDRFSAERPKGSFSTLEIQRTEQGDSAMYLCASSLAGLDTQYFGPGTRLTVL.

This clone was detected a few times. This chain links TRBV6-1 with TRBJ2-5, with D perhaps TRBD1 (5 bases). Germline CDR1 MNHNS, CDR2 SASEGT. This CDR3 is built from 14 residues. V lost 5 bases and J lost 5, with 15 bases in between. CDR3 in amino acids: CASSPVQGYETQYF. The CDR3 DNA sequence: TGTGCCAGCAGTCCCGTCCAGGGTTATGAGACCCAGTACTTC.

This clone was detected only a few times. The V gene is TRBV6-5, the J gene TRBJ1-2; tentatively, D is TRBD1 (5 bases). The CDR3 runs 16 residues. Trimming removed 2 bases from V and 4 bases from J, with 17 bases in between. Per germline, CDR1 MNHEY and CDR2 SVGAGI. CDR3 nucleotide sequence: TGTGCCAGCAGTTACCTGGCAGGGCCTACCTTCTATGGCTACACCTTC. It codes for CASSYLAGPTFYGYTF.

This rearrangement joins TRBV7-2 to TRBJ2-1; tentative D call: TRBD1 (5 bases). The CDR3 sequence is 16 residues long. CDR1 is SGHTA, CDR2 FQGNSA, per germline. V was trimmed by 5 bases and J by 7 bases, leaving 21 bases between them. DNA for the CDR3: TGTGCCAGCAGCCGAGATGGGGCTTCAGGGTTGAATGAGCAGTTCTTC. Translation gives CASSRDGASGLNEQFF.

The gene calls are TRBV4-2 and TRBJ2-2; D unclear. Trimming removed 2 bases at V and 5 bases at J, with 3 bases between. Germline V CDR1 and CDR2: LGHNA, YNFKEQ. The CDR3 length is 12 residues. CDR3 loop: CASSQLTGELFF. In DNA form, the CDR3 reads TGTGCCAGCAGCCAATTAACCGGGGAGCTGTTTTTT.

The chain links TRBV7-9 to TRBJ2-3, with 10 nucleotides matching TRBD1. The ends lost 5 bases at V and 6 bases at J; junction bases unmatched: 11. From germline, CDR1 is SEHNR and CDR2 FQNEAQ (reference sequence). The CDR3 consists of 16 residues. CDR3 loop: CASSLLGTGVRDTQYF. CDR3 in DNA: TGTGCCAGCAGCCTTTTGGGGACAGGGGTGCGGGATACGCAGTATTTT.

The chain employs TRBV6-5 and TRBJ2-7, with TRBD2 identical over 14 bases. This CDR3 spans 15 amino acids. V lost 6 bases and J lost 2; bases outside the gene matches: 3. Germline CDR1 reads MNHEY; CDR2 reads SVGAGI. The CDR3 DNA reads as TGTGCCAGCAGAGGGACTAGCGGGAGCACCTACGAGCAGTACTTC. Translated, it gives CASRGTSGSTYEQYF.

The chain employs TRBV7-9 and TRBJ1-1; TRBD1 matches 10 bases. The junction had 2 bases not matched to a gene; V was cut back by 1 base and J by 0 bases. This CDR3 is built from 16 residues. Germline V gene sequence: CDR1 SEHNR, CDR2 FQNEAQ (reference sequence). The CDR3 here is CASSLGDRGLNTEAFF. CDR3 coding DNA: TGTGCCAGCAGCTTAGGGGACAGGGGTTTGAACACTGAAGCTTTCTTT.

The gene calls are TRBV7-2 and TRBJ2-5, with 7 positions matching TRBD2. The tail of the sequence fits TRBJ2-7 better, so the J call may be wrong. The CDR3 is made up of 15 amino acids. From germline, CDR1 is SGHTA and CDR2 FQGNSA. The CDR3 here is CASSLVGGSPNEQYF. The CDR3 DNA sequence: TGTGCCAGCAGCTTAGTGGGCGGGAGCCCCAACGAGCAGTACTTC.

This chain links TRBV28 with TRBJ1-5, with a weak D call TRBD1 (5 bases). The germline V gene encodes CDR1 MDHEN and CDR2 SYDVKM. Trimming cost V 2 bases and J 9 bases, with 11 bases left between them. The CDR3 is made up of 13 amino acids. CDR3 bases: TGTGCCAGCAGTTTAACCAGGGATCGGCCCCAGCATTTT. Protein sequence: CASSLTRDRPQHF.

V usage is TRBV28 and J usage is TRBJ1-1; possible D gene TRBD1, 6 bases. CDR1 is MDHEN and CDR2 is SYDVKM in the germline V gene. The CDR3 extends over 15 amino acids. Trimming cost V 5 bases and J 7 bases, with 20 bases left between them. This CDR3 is CASSTPTQGGVEAFF. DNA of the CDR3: TGTGCCAGCAGTACCCCAACACAGGGAGGGGTTGAAGCTTTCTTT.